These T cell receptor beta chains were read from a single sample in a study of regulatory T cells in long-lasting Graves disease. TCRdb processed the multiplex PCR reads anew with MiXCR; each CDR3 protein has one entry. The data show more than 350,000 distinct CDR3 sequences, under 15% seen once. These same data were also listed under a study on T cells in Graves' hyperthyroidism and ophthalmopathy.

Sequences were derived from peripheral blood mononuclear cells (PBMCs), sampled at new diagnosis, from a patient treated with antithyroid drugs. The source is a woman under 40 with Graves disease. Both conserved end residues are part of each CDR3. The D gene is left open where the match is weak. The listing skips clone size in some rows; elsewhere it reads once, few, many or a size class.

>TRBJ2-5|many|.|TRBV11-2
TGTGCCAGCAGCCCCAGGACTCGCTCTTGGGAGACCCAGTACTTC
CASSPRTRSWETQYF
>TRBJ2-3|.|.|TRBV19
TGTGCCAGTAGTCCCCAGCCAGATACGCAGTATTTT
CASSPQPDTQYF
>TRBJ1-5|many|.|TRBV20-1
TGCAGTGCTCCTGGACAGACGGGTAGCAATCAGCCCCAGCATTTT
CSAPGQTGSNQPQHF
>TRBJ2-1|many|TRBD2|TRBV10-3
TGTGCCATCAGTGAGACGGCGGGAGGAGGCAATGAGCAGTTCTTC
CAISETAGGGNEQFF
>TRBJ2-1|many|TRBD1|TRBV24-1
TGTGCCACCAGTGTCCGGGACAGGTCCTACAATGAGCAGTTCTTC
CATSVRDRSYNEQFF
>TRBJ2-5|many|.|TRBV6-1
TGTGCCAGCGGGTGGGGCGGGCCCCAAGAGACCCAGTACTTC
CASGWGGPQETQYF
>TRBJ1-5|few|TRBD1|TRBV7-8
TGTGCCAGCAGCCGTTCGGGGACAGGGGTGGGTCAGCCCCAGCATTTT
CASSRSGTGVGQPQHF
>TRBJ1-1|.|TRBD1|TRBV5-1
TGCGCCAGCAGCTTTGACAGGGCGGGCACTGAAGCTTTCTTT
CASSFDRAGTEAFF
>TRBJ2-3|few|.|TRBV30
TGTGCCTGGAGTGACGGTAGTACAGATACGCAGTATTTT
CAWSDGSTDTQYF
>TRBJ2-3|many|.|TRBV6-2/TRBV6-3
TGTGCCAGCAGTGAAAGCCGGGAGCGCACAGATACGCAGTATTTT
CASSESRERTDTQYF
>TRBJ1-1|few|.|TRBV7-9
TGTGCCAGCAGCCCTGACTCGACTGAAGCTTTCTTT
CASSPDSTEAFF
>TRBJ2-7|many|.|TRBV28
TGTGCCAGCAGCCATACTGGACGGAATTCCTACGAGCAGTACTTC
CASSHTGRNSYEQYF
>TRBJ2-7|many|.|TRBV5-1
TGTGCCAGCAGCTTAGCGAGGATCGAGCAGTACTTC
CASSLARIEQYF
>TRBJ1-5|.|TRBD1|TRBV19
TGTGCCAGTAGTGCGGGACAGGCAAACAATAAGCCCCAGCATTTT
CASSAGQANNKPQHF
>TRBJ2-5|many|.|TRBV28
TGTGCCAGCACCGGACAGCAAGAGACCCAGTACTTC
CASTGQQETQYF
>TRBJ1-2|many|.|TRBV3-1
TGTGCCAGCAGCCAAGAGCGGGGACACTCTTATGGCTACACCTTC
CASSQERGHSYGYTF
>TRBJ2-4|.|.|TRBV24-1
TGTGCCACCAGTGACACGACTCCCAAGGGGGACATTCAGTACTTC
CATSDTTPKGDIQYF
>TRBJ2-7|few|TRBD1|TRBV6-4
TGTGCCAGCAGTTACGTGGGACAGGGGATTTACGAGCAGTACTTC
CASSYVGQGIYEQYF
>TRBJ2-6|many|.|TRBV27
TGTGCCAGCAGCACTTACTCTGGGGCCAACGTCCTGACTTTC
CASSTYSGANVLTF
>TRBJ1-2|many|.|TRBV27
TGTGCCAGCAGTCTTTCAGACAGGCCAGGCTATGGCTACACCTTC
CASSLSDRPGYGYTF
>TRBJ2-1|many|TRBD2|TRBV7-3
TGTGCCAGCAGCCCGAACACGGGGGGACGGAATGAGCAGTTCTTC
CASSPNTGGRNEQFF
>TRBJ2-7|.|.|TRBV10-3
TGTGCCATCGGTTTTAGACAGTCCCTATTTTCCTACGAGCAGTACTTC
CAIGFRQSLFSYEQYF
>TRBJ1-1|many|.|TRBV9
TGTGCCAGCAGCGTAGTAGGGACGATTGAAGCTTTCTTT
CASSVVGTIEAFF
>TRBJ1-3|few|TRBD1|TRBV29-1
TGCAGCGCGACAGGGCCTTCTGGAAACACCATATATTTT
CSATGPSGNTIYF
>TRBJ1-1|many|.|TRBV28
TGTGCCAGCAGTTCTCCCCAGGGGTGGTTTGACACTGAAGCTTTCTTT
CASSSPQGWFDTEAFF
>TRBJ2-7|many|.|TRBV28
TGTGCCAGCAGTTCAGGGGAGTGGTCCTACGAGCAGTACTTC
CASSSGEWSYEQYF
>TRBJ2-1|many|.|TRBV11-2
TGTGCCAGCAGCTTAGGGGAAGGGAGGTACAATGAGCAGTTCTTC
CASSLGEGRYNEQFF
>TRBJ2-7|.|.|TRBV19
TGTGCCAGTAGTATATCAGGCGGCGAGCAGTACTTC
CASSISGGEQYF
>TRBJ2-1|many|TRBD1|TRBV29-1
TGCAGCGTTGGACAGGGGGGCAATGAGCAGTTCTTC
CSVGQGGNEQFF